This T cell receptor beta chain was recorded in a study of CD8 T cells in ankylosing spondylitis. General observations from the study: Ankylosing spondylitis blood appeared to carry a characteristic TCR beta motif of several highly homologous variants. In ankylosing spondylitis patients, matched synovial fluid reportedly showed significant enrichment of disease-linked clones. A number of the motif variants had already been described in reactive arthritis synovial fluid and blood.

There are a few counts of this clonotype. As yet, its antigen is unknown. Each TCR beta library was made by quantitative 5'-RACE that incorporated molecular barcodes. TCRdb recomputed calls from the 5' RACE reads with MiXCR, one row per CDR3 protein. The table has about 240,000 distinct CDR3 sequences, under 12% seen once; the top ten hold roughly 2.5%. There are 14 residues in the CDR3. CDR1 and CDR2 (germline): GTSNPN, SVGIG (reference sequence). The ends were cut back, 5 bases at V and 4 bases at J, with 17 bases in the middle. The rearrangement links TRBV30 to TRBJ1-1, with a weak D call TRBD1 (5 bases). The source is a male donor with ankylosing spondylitis or in good health (not recorded which). Sequencing used blood, either unsorted or a sorted T cell fraction (not recorded which). The CDR3 spells CAWLRDRRATEAFF. The CDR3, as DNA: TGTGCCTGGCTTCGGGACCGGAGGGCCACTGAAGCTTTCTTT.